This T cell receptor (beta chain) came from a study of blood T cell repertoires in COVID-19. Authors' data handling: Researchers report that nucleated cell counts were estimated from reference gene primer amplification. Generated by immunoSEQ multiplex PCR, the TCRdb table keeps only in-frame clones and is missing some. For V, J and clone size, that table is used; D and trimming come from the DNA. The data hold around 300,000 clones, with approximately 89% observed a single time. V lost 6 bases to trimming and J lost 6 bases; unmatched junction nucleotides: 10. Germline CDR1 reads SNHLY; CDR2 reads FYNNEI. The CDR3 loop spans 14 amino acids.

The source of this sequence is a woman in her thirties with COVID-19, enrolled during active disease. The V gene is TRBV2, the J gene TRBJ1-2, with TRBD1 matching 7 bases. Source material: peripheral blood. CDR3 nucleotide sequence: TGTGCCAGCAGGAGGGTCAGGGGGATCGATGGCTACACCTTC. It is translated as CASRRVRGIDGYTF.